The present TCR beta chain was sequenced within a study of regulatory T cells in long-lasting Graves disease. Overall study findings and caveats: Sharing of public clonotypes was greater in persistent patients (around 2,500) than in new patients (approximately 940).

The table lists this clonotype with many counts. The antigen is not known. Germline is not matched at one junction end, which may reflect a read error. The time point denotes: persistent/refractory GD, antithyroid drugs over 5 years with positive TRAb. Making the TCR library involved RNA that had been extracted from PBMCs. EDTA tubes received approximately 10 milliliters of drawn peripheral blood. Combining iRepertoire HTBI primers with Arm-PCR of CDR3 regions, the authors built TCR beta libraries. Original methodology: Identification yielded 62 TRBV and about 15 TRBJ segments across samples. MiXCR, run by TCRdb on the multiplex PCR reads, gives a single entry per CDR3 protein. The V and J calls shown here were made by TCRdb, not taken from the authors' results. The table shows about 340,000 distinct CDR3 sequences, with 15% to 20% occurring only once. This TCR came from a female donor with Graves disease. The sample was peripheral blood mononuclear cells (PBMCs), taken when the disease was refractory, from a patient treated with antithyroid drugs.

The CDR3 protein is CASSLVDSGLHF. For the CDR3, the DNA is TGTGCCAGCAGTTTAGTTGACTCCGGCCTCCACTTC. The V and J genes are TRBV27 and TRBJ2-7; D is undetermined. The CDR3 has 12 amino acids. CDR1 is MNHEY and CDR2 is SMNVEV in the germline V gene (reference sequence).